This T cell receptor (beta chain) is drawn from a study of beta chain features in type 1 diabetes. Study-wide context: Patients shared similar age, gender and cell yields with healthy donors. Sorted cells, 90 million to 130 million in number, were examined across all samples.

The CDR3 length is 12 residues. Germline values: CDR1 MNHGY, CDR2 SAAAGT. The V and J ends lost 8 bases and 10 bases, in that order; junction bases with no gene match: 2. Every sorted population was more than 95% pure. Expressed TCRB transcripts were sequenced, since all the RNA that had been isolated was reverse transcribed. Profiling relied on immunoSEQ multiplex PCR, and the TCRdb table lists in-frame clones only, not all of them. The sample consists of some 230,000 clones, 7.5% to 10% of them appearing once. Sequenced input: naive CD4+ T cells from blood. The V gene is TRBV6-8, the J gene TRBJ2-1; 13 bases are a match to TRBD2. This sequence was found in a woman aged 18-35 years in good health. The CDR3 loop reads CASGTSGIEQFF. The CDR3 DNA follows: TGTGCCAGCGGGACTAGCGGGATCGAGCAGTTCTTC.